Presented here are 10 T cell receptor beta chains from one specimen sequenced in a study of shared clonotypes between healthy human individuals. Naive-designated CD8 cells lacked CD45RO, were positively enriched for CCR7, and omitted terminally differentiated effector memory CD45RA+ cells. Generated by immunoSEQ multiplex PCR, the TCRdb table keeps only in-frame clones and is missing some. Here the sample spans about 2 million clones, approximately 94% being singletons. Sequenced material: naive CD8+ T cells sorted from blood. The source of these receptors is a man younger than 35 in good health.

The chain is built from TRBV12-5 and TRBJ2-3, with TRBD2 matching 8 bases. Germline V gene sequence: CDR1 LGHNT, CDR2 FRNRAP. This CDR3 has 18 amino acids. The V gene end was trimmed by 1 base and the J gene end by 2 bases; junction bases not matched to a gene: 11. The CDR3 loop reads CASGLGLGGAVITDTQYF. The CDR3 DNA reads TGTGCTAGTGGTTTGGGTCTCGGGGGGGCCGTCATCACAGATACGCAGTATTTT.

This chain links TRBV19 with TRBJ2-3; TRBD2 aligns across 8 bases. The germline V gene encodes CDR1 LNHDA and CDR2 SQIVND (reference sequence). Trimming at V came to 3 bases and at J to 2 bases, leaving 10 bases not matched to a gene. This CDR3 region has 17 residues. As DNA, the CDR3 is TGTGCCAGTAGTATGGTTGAGACTAGCGCCCACACAGATACGCAGTATTTT. Its translation is CASSMVETSAHTDTQYF.

V and J are TRBV2 and TRBJ1-5; TRBD1 might be the D (5 bases). Germline lookup yields CDR1 SNHLY and CDR2 FYNNEI. The V end lost 6 bases, the J end lost 6 bases, and 18 bases lay between the germline ends. The CDR3 totals 15 residues. This chain's CDR3 is CASSRVGDQGQPQHF. CDR3 in DNA: TGTGCCAGCAGCCGGGTGGGGGACCAGGGTCAGCCCCAGCATTTT.

The chain recombines TRBV10-3 with TRBJ1-2; TRBD1 matches at 8 bases. Germline V gene lookup returns CDR1 ENHRY and CDR2 SYGVKD. The V gene end was trimmed by 4 bases and the J gene end by 8 bases; junction bases not matched to a gene: 6. The CDR3 sequence is 13 residues long. CDR3 DNA: TGTGCCATCAGTGTATTGACAGGGGAGGGCTACACCTTC. It specifies CAISVLTGEGYTF.

As concerns this clone: The sample carries other DNA sequences with the same CDR3. The chain is built from TRBV9 and TRBJ2-3, with D perhaps TRBD2 (5 bases). The CDR3 loop spans 15 amino acids. The V and J ends lost 2 bases and 0 bases respectively, with 10 bases between them. Germline values: CDR1 SGDLS, CDR2 YYNGEE. Here the CDR3 reads CASSVESGSTDTQYF. CDR3 DNA: TGTGCCAGCAGCGTCGAGAGCGGCAGCACAGATACGCAGTATTTT.

The chain carries TRBV9 and TRBJ2-5; 10 nucleotides match TRBD1. The CDR3 is 15 residues long. CDR1 SGDLS and CDR2 YYNGEE come from the germline V gene. Unmatched junction bases numbered 6, after V lost 2 bases and J lost 5 bases. This CDR3 reads CASSVTPGQGETQYF. DNA of the CDR3: TGTGCCAGCAGCGTCACCCCGGGACAGGGGGAGACCCAGTACTTC.

V usage is TRBV11-2 and J usage is TRBJ2-7, with TRBD2 matching 11 bases. Germline lookup yields CDR1 SGHAT and CDR2 FQNNGV. The J segment lost 0 bases and the V segment lost 3 bases, leaving 4 bases of the junction unmatched. This CDR3 comprises 16 residues. CDR3 nucleotide sequence: TGTGCCAGCAGCTTTCCGGGACTAGCGGACTCCTACGAGCAGTACTTC. Its translation is CASSFPGLADSYEQYF.

The chain employs TRBV7-9 and TRBJ1-6, with a possible D match to TRBD1 (5 bases). CDR3 length: 12 amino acids. Germline V lookup: CDR1 SEHNR, CDR2 FQNEAQ (reference sequence). Trimming left V 4 bases short and J 15 bases short, with 13 bases between. CDR3 DNA: TGTGCCAGCAGCTCTGGGGGTTTTAACCTCCACTTT. It codes for CASSSGGFNLHF.

The count of this clone is one. V and J are TRBV2 and TRBJ2-2; possibly TRBD2 for D (6 bases). Germline loops: CDR1 SNHLY, CDR2 FYNNEI. CDR3 size: 13 residues. V was cut by 5 bases and J by 3 bases, with 7 bases left in between. The CDR3 DNA is TGTGCCAGCAGTCCGGGAGACACCGGGGAGCTGTTTTTT. This sequence encodes CASSPGDTGELFF.

In the case of this clone: The same CDR3 arises from other DNA sequences in this sample as well. The chain couples TRBV9 to TRBJ2-2; D is unclear. V was cut by 0 bases and J by 7 bases, with 4 bases left in between. The CDR3 spans 12 residues. CDR1 is SGDLS and CDR2 is YYNGEE in the germline V gene. The CDR3 coding sequence is TGTGCCAGCAGCGTAGGAATCGGGGAGCTGTTTTTT. Translation gives CASSVGIGELFF.